The rows below give T cell receptor beta chains drawn from one sample of a study of human T cells and chemical hapten exposure. MiXCR was run by TCRdb on the RACE reads, yielding one entry per CDR3 protein. Here the sample spans 350,000 to 400,000 distinct CDR3 sequences, roughly 6.3% being singletons. The sequencing here drew on whole blood, taken in connection with sensitization to the hapten diphenylcyclopropenone (DPC). The receptors were gathered from a woman aged 18-29 years with alopecia areata. Some clones in this sample may be carry-over from other donors' samples. CDR3s include the opening cysteine and the closing phenylalanine or tryptophan. The D gene is left open where the match is weak. Some rows mark clone size as missing; the rest say once, few, many or name a class of expanded clone.

clone_size j_call v_call d_call cdr3_aa cdr3_nt
. TRBJ1-3 TRBV7-2 . CASSIRSIGTSDTIYF TGTGCCAGCAGCATTAGGAGTATTGGGACGTCCGACACCATATATTTT
few TRBJ2-1 TRBV24-1 . CATSALGAKQFF TGTGCCACCAGTGCTCTTGGGGCTAAGCAGTTCTTC
. TRBJ1-4 TRBV24-1 TRBD1 CATSAQDRGHEKLFF TGTGCCACCAGTGCCCAGGACAGGGGTCATGAAAAACTGTTTTTT
few TRBJ2-3 TRBV6-1 TRBD1 CASSPEARGITDTQYF TGTGCCAGCAGTCCCGAGGCCAGGGGGATAACAGATACGCAGTATTTT
. TRBJ2-3 TRBV5-1 . CASSGVGVVAGTDTQYF TGCGCCAGCAGCGGGGTGGGTGTAGTCGCGGGCACAGATACGCAGTATTTT
once TRBJ2-5 TRBV3-1 TRBD1 CASSPGTGVAQYF TGTGCCAGCAGTCCCGGGACAGGCGTGGCCCAGTACTTC
many TRBJ2-3 TRBV5-1 TRBD1 CASSLDLAGGLGTDTQYF TGCGCCAGCAGCTTGGACCTCGCAGGGGGTCTAGGCACAGATACGCAGTATTTT
many TRBJ1-4 TRBV6-5 . CASRTRRATEKLFF TGTGCCAGCAGAACCCGGAGGGCTACCGAAAAACTGTTTTTT
few TRBJ2-7 TRBV5-5 . CASSFQEVAVLEQYF TGTGCCAGCAGCTTCCAAGAGGTAGCGGTCCTCGAGCAGTACTTC
few TRBJ1-6 TRBV14 TRBD1 CASSRQPSWTGQVNSPLHF TGTGCCAGCAGCCGCCAGCCATCCTGGACGGGACAGGTGAATTCACCCCTCCACTTT
. TRBJ2-1 TRBV10-3 TRBD2 CAISDLAGGIYNEQFF TGTGCCATCAGTGACTTAGCGGGGGGGATCTACAATGAGCAGTTCTTC
. TRBJ1-4 TRBV7-2 . CASSLSNVNEKLFF TGTGCCAGCAGCTTAAGCAACGTTAATGAAAAACTGTTTTTT
many TRBJ2-3 TRBV7-2 TRBD2 CASSLAPSGGASSTDTQYF TGTGCCAGCAGCTTAGCGCCTAGCGGGGGGGCCTCATCCACAGATACGCAGTATTTT
many TRBJ1-5 TRBV7-2 . CASSPTRSPNQPQHF TGTGCCAGCAGCCCAACACGGTCTCCCAATCAGCCCCAGCATTTT
. TRBJ2-3 TRBV7-2 . CASSGRTDTQYF TGTGCCAGCAGCGGCCGCACAGATACGCAGTATTTT
few TRBJ1-5 TRBV28 TRBD1 CASSLKTGTNQPQHF TGTGCCAGCAGTTTGAAGACAGGGACAAATCAGCCCCAGCATTTT
many TRBJ2-2 TRBV9 TRBD2 CASSPRAQAGVGGELFF TGTGCCAGCAGCCCACGCGCCCAAGCGGGGGTCGGCGGGGAGCTGTTTTTT
few TRBJ1-1 TRBV3-1 . CASSQLGVNTEAFF TGTGCCAGCAGCCAATTAGGCGTGAACACTGAAGCTTTCTTT
few TRBJ2-5 TRBV28 . CASSPQGGPQETQYF TGTGCCAGCAGTCCTCAGGGGGGGCCCCAAGAGACCCAGTACTTC
few TRBJ2-3 TRBV12-3/TRBV12-4 . CASSLRAGRLDTQYF TGTGCCAGCAGTTTGCGGGCGGGGCGCCTTGATACGCAGTATTTT
few TRBJ2-7 TRBV5-1 . CASSLDQGYEQYF TGCGCCAGCAGCTTGGACCAGGGATACGAGCAGTACTTC
many TRBJ1-1 TRBV29-1 . CSVEIPGREAFF TGCAGCGTTGAAATACCGGGGCGTGAAGCTTTCTTT
. TRBJ2-5 TRBV10-3 . CAISEAGLETQYF TGTGCCATCAGTGAGGCCGGGCTCGAGACCCAGTACTTC
many TRBJ1-1 TRBV4-3 . CASSQGGLAEAFF TGCGCCAGCAGCCAAGGCGGACTAGCCGAAGCTTTCTTT
. TRBJ2-3 TRBV7-3 . CASSFEGGRTDTQYF TGTGCCAGCAGCTTTGAAGGGGGTCGCACAGATACGCAGTATTTT
few TRBJ2-5 TRBV6-2/TRBV6-3 . CASSSAGGPQETQYF TGTGCCAGCAGTTCCGCCGGGGGACCGCAAGAGACCCAGTACTTC
. TRBJ1-4 TRBV7-4 TRBD1 CASRGGPGGTNEKLFF TGTGCCAGCAGAGGGGGCCCCGGGGGAACTAATGAAAAACTGTTTTTT
. TRBJ1-3 TRBV11-2 . CASSSPVFSGTSGNTIYF TGTGCCAGCAGCTCGCCGGTTTTCAGCGGAACGTCTGGAAACACCATATATTTT
many TRBJ1-6 TRBV12-3/TRBV12-4 . CASTTAAGYRLHF TGTGCCAGTACGACAGCAGCGGGATACCGCCTCCACTTT
. TRBJ1-2 TRBV5-1 . CASSLEAGTRYGYTF TGCGCCAGCAGCTTGGAAGCCGGGACCAGATATGGCTACACCTTC
. TRBJ1-2 TRBV2 . CASSEKRDFYGYTF TGTGCCAGCAGTGAAAAGAGAGACTTCTATGGCTACACCTTC
few TRBJ1-5 TRBV9 TRBD1 CAPLTGDKNDQPQHF TGTGCCCCCCTAACAGGGGACAAGAATGATCAGCCCCAGCATTTT
. TRBJ2-4 TRBV3-1 . CASSQDFGGLAKNIQYF TGTGCCAGCAGCCAAGATTTTGGCGGCTTAGCCAAAAACATTCAGTACTTC
. TRBJ1-2 TRBV6-2/TRBV6-3 . CASGRLNYGYTF TGTGCCAGCGGACGACTAAACTATGGCTACACCTTC
. TRBJ2-4 TRBV2 TRBD2 CASSASAGVAKNIQYF TGTGCCAGCAGTGCGTCGGCGGGGGTGGCCAAAAACATTCAGTACTTC
few TRBJ1-1 TRBV7-2 . CASSIQRGAGTEAFF TGTGCCAGCAGCATTCAGCGGGGGGCGGGCACTGAAGCTTTCTTT
. TRBJ2-1 TRBV4-2 TRBD2 CASSQDLAGGKFF TGTGCCAGCAGCCAAGATCTGGCGGGGGGGAAGTTCTTC
many TRBJ2-3 TRBV24-1 . CATQSPGTDTQYF TGTGCCACCCAATCACCGGGCACAGATACGCAGTATTTT
. TRBJ2-5 TRBV5-1 . CASSLTGQGYVETQYF TGCGCCAGCAGCTTGACTGGGCAGGGATATGTAGAGACCCAGTACTTC
many TRBJ1-6 TRBV3-1 . CASSQVGKDSPLHF TGTGCCAGCAGCCAAGTGGGGAAGGATTCACCCCTCCACTTT
many TRBJ2-5 TRBV27 . CASSSFMGREETQYF TGTGCCAGCAGTTCTTTTATGGGTAGGGAAGAGACCCAGTACTTC
. TRBJ2-3 TRBV5-6 TRBD2 CASSFSGDGDTQYF TGTGCCAGCAGCTTTAGCGGGGATGGCGATACGCAGTATTTT
few TRBJ2-5 TRBV6-5 . CASSYSPGLGETQYF TGTGCCAGCAGTTACTCGCCAGGCCTGGGAGAGACCCAGTACTTC
many TRBJ1-4 TRBV3-1 . CASSPTGQSNEKLFF TGTGCCAGCAGCCCGACGGGCCAGTCTAATGAAAAACTGTTTTTT
many TRBJ1-2 TRBV4-2 . CASSQGLQVINYGYTF TGTGCCAGCAGCCAAGGTCTACAGGTTATTAACTATGGCTACACCTTC
many TRBJ1-2 TRBV9 TRBD1 CASCTPDRGYPGYTF TGTGCCAGCTGTACCCCGGACAGGGGGTATCCTGGCTACACCTTC